The 27 T cell receptor beta chains below come from one sample, sequenced in a study of technical replicates of blood from a few donors. Method: immunoSEQ multiplex PCR; TCRdb's copy keeps in-frame clones and lacks some. The sample lists under 95,000 clones; roughly 91% were seen once. The specimen was T cells isolated from PBMCs. The receptors shown here come from a human donor in good health. Some clones in this sample may be carry-over from other donors' samples.

The CDR3 here is CASSWTGGDNSPLHF. The DNA of the CDR3 is TGTGCCAGCAGCTGGACAGGAGGGGATAATTCACCCCTCCACTTT. The chain couples TRBV7-9 to TRBJ1-6, with 7 bases lining up with TRBD1. Germline trimming cut 4 bases from V and 5 bases from J; bases unmatched to any gene: 5. The CDR3 is 15 residues long. CDR1 and CDR2 (germline): SEHNR, FQNEAQ (reference sequence).

The J gene is TRBJ1-4, the V gene TRBV11-3; 8 bases are shared with TRBD1. J was trimmed by 2 bases and V by 3 bases; bases with no gene match: 14. The V gene's germline CDR1 is SGHNT and CDR2 YENEEA. The CDR3 is 19 residues long. CDR3: CASSLGLRQGRGTNEKLFF. As DNA, the CDR3 is TGTGCCAGCAGCTTGGGGCTCCGACAGGGGCGAGGGACTAATGAAAAACTGTTTTTT. The complete variable domain, with remaining parts taken from reference TRBV11-3 and TRBJ1-4, reads EAGVVQSPRYKIIEKKQPVAFWCNPISGHNTLYWYLQNLGQGPELLIRYENEEAVDDSQLPKDRFSAERLKGVDSTLKIQPAELGDSAVYLCASSLGLRQGRGTNEKLFFGSGTQLSVL.

This clone was counted a single time. The CDR3 sequence is CASSPSPGENIQYF. The CDR3 DNA reads TGTGCCAGCTCACCATCGCCGGGAGAAAACATTCAGTACTTC. The chain uses TRBV18 and TRBJ2-4; possibly TRBD2 for D (6 bases). The CDR3 sequence is 14 residues long. CDR1 and CDR2 (germline): KGHSH, LQKENI. Trimming took 2 bases from V and 5 from J, leaving 10 bases between them.

The V and J genes are TRBV2 and TRBJ1-1; 10 positions agree with TRBD1. The CDR3 contains 15 residues. Germline lookup yields CDR1 SNHLY and CDR2 FYNNEI. J was trimmed by 6 bases and V by 5 bases; bases with no gene match: 9. CDR3 amino acids: CASSRDRGREAEAFF. The CDR3 nucleotides read TGTGCCAGCAGTAGAGACAGGGGGCGAGAGGCTGAAGCTTTCTTT.

The V and J genes are TRBV7-8 and TRBJ1-2; 9 nucleotides agree with TRBD1. The CDR3 consists of 14 residues. CDR1 SGHVS and CDR2 FQNEAQ come from the germline V gene. The J segment lost 4 bases and the V segment lost 5 bases, leaving 5 bases of the junction unmatched. The chain's CDR3 is CASSTPGQGYGYTF. CDR3 in DNA: TGTGCCAGCAGCACCCCGGGACAGGGCTATGGCTACACCTTC.

Only one count was recorded for this clone. This chain connects TRBV4-1 to TRBJ2-1; TRBD2 aligns across 9 bases. The CDR3 is 16 amino acids. Trimming removed 3 bases from V and 2 bases from J; junction bases left unmatched: 5. Germline CDR1 reads MGHRA; CDR2 reads YSYEKL. The CDR3 sequence is CASSQGGGAAYNEQFF. The CDR3 bases are TGCGCCAGCAGCCAGGGCGGGGGGGCTGCCTACAATGAGCAGTTCTTC.

The gene calls are TRBV7-9 and TRBJ1-1; TRBD1 is a possible D gene (5 bases). The CDR3 sequence is 15 residues long. The germline gives CDR1 SEHNR, CDR2 FQNEAQ (reference sequence). V lost 3 bases, J lost 0 bases, and 11 bases lay in between. The CDR3 DNA sequence: TGTGCCAGCAGCTTGGGGGGGTACATGAACACTGAAGCTTTCTTT. Its translation: CASSLGGYMNTEAFF.

V gene TRBV7-3 combines with J gene TRBJ1-6; D not resolved. Per the germline V gene, CDR1 is SGHTA and CDR2 is FQGTGA. V lost 4 bases and J 8 bases, leaving 9 bases between the germline ends. The CDR3 covers 13 residues. As DNA, the CDR3 is TGTGCCAGCAGCTCCATCCGAGATTCACCCCTCCACTTT. This encodes CASSSIRDSPLHF.

The gene calls are TRBV29-1 and TRBJ1-4; D perhaps matches TRBD1 (6 bases). This CDR3 contains 12 residues. CDR1 is SQVTM, CDR2 ANQGSEA, per germline. The CDR3 coding sequence is TGCGGCATAACAGGGCCAGGGGAAAAACTGTTTTTT. It codes for CGITGPGEKLFF. The variable domain in full, completed from reference TRBV29-1 and TRBJ1-4, reads SAVISQKPSRDICQRGTSLTIQCQVDSQVTMMFWYRQQPGQSLTLIATANQGSEATYESGFVIDKFPISRPNLTFSTLTVSNMSPEDSSIYLCGITGPGEKLFFGSGTQLSVL.

This chain uses TRBV2 with TRBJ2-5; 13 bases line up with TRBD2. This CDR3 has 15 residues. The germline V gene has CDR1 SNHLY and CDR2 FYNNEI. J was trimmed by 4 bases and V by 4 bases; bases with no gene match: 3. The CDR3 is CASSGTSGSTETQYF. CDR3 DNA sequence: TGTGCCAGCAGTGGGACTAGCGGGAGTACAGAGACCCAGTACTTC.

V usage is TRBV10-1 and J usage is TRBJ2-5; D possibly corresponds to TRBD2 (5 bases). This CDR3 has 12 residues. Germline V gene lookup returns CDR1 WNHNN and CDR2 SYGVQD (reference sequence). The V end lost 3 bases, the J end lost 4 bases, and 6 bases lay between the germline ends. CDR3 coding DNA: TGCGCCAGCAGTGACCGGGGAGAGACCCAGTACTTC. It encodes CASSDRGETQYF.

The genes are TRBV7-9 and TRBJ2-3, with 11 bases matching TRBD2. The CDR3 totals 15 residues. Germline V gene lookup returns CDR1 SEHNR and CDR2 FQNEAQ (reference sequence). V trimming: 2 bases; J trimming: 5 bases; junction bases outside the gene matches: 3. The CDR3 is CASSLRLAGGDTQYF. CDR3 sequence (DNA): TGTGCCAGCAGCTTACGTCTAGCGGGAGGAGATACGCAGTATTTT.

V gene TRBV28 combines with J gene TRBJ1-1, with a weak D call TRBD1 (5 bases). In germline, CDR1 is MDHEN, CDR2 SYDVKM. The CDR3 has 16 residues. Between the trimmed V and J ends, which lost 5 bases and 3 bases, there was a span of 19 bases. Here the CDR3 reads CASSGGTIGPYTEAFF. CDR3 nucleotide sequence: TGTGCCAGCAGTGGAGGGACGATCGGTCCCTACACTGAAGCTTTCTTT.

V and J are TRBV6-1 and TRBJ1-1; no firm D call. Trimming left V 3 bases short and J 4 bases short, with 3 bases between. The germline V gene encodes CDR1 MNHNS and CDR2 SASEGT. The CDR3 totals 11 residues. CDR3 nucleotides: TGTGCCAGCAGTGACTTCACTGAAGCTTTCTTT. Encoded protein: CASSDFTEAFF.

The V and J genes are TRBV7-9 and TRBJ2-1; 12 nucleotides match TRBD2. Per the germline V gene, CDR1 is SEHNR and CDR2 is FQNEAQ (reference sequence). The CDR3 is made up of 13 amino acids. After removal of 7 bases from V and 6 bases from J, the junction contained 1 base not matched to a gene. The CDR3 is CASKTSGSNEQFF. The DNA for the CDR3 is TGTGCCAGCAAGACTAGCGGGAGCAATGAGCAGTTCTTC.

This chain joins TRBV27 and TRBJ2-1; TRBD2 might be the D (6 bases). The CDR3 is 13 amino acids. The V gene lost 2 bases and the J gene lost 7 bases, with 9 bases spanning the gap. Germline V gene lookup returns CDR1 MNHEY and CDR2 SMNVEV (reference sequence). The CDR3: CASSLGGWNEQFF. The CDR3 DNA reads TGTGCCAGCAGTTTAGGGGGGTGGAATGAGCAGTTCTTC.

The rearrangement joins TRBV15 to TRBJ2-7; TRBD1 aligns across 7 bases. The junction had 3 bases not matched to a gene; V was cut back by 5 bases and J by 2 bases. There are 13 residues in the CDR3. Per germline, CDR1 LNHNV and CDR2 YYDKDF (reference sequence). As DNA, the CDR3 is TGTGCCACCAGCGGGGGACAGCCCTACGAGCAGTACTTC. Translated, it gives CATSGGQPYEQYF.

The V and J genes are TRBV7-6 and TRBJ2-7, with 10 bases fitting TRBD2. Looked up from germline, CDR1 is SGHVS and CDR2 is FNYEAQ. The CDR3 loop spans 17 amino acids. With 5 bases clipped from V and 0 bases from J, the junction kept 10 bases outside the gene matches. DNA of the CDR3: TGTGCCAGCAGCCCCGTAGCGGGGGGACTGAGCTCCTACGAGCAGTACTTC. Its translation is CASSPVAGGLSSYEQYF. The whole variable domain, filled in from reference TRBV7-6 and TRBJ2-7, reads GAGVSQSPRYKVTKRGQDVALRCDPISGHVSLYWYRQALGQGPEFLTYFNYEAQQDKSGLPNDRFSAERPEGSISTLTIQRTEQRDSAMYRCASSPVAGGLSSYEQYFGPGTRLTVT.

This clone was seen only once. The J gene is TRBJ1-2, the V gene TRBV4-1, with a possible D match to TRBD1 (5 bases). V was clipped by 4 bases and J by 8 bases, with 23 bases between them. The CDR3 consists of 16 residues. Per germline, CDR1 MGHRA and CDR2 YSYEKL. The CDR3 region is CASSRRGDGDSEGYTF. The DNA of the CDR3 is TGCGCCAGCAGCCGCCGCGGGGACGGGGATTCTGAAGGCTACACCTTC.

This sequence joins TRBV6-6 and TRBJ2-7, with 13 bases that match TRBD2. Germline CDR1 reads MNHNY; CDR2 reads SVGAGI (reference sequence). With 7 bases clipped from V and 2 bases from J, the junction kept 8 bases outside the gene matches. CDR3 length: 16 residues. The CDR3 loop is CASTATSGRTTYEQYF. The CDR3 nucleotides are TGTGCCAGCACCGCGACTAGCGGGAGGACTACCTACGAGCAGTACTTC.

The rearrangement uses TRBV9 and TRBJ1-1; D gene ambiguous. V was clipped by 2 bases and J by 0 bases, with 5 bases between them. The CDR3 is 13 residues long. Germline assignment: CDR1 SGDLS and CDR2 YYNGEE. The CDR3 DNA follows: TGTGCCAGCAGCGTCGCGGTGAACACTGAAGCTTTCTTT. Amino acid sequence: CASSVAVNTEAFF.

This chain joins TRBV7-9 and TRBJ2-3; D is possibly TRBD1 (5 bases). The V gene lost 5 bases and the J gene lost 4 bases, with 13 bases spanning the gap. In germline, CDR1 is SEHNR, CDR2 FQNEAQ (reference sequence). CDR3 length: 14 amino acids. For the CDR3, the DNA is TGTGCCAGCAGCCCCTCCATACAGGCAGATACGCAGTATTTT. Its protein is CASSPSIQADTQYF.

A single count supports this clone. The chain recombines TRBV15 with TRBJ1-1; D gene ambiguous. CDR1 and CDR2 from the germline V gene are LNHNV and YYDKDF (reference sequence). Trimming pared 0 bases from V and 2 bases from J, leaving 7 bases between. The CDR3 is made up of 14 amino acids. CDR3 sequence (DNA): TGTGCCACCAGCAGAGAAACCAGAAACACTGAAGCTTTCTTT. Protein: CATSRETRNTEAFF.

The chain employs TRBV30 and TRBJ2-7; D not resolved. The germline gives CDR1 GTSNPN, CDR2 SVGIG (reference sequence). The CDR3 is made up of 12 amino acids. V was pared by 8 bases and J by 0 bases, with 11 bases between. The CDR3 DNA follows: TGTGCCGGGATTTACAGCTCCTACGAGCAGTACTTC. Translation: CAGIYSSYEQYF. The whole variable domain, remainder taken from reference TRBV30 and TRBJ2-7, is SQTIHQWPATLVQPVGSPLSLECTVEGTSNPNLYWYRQAAGRGLQLLFYSVGIGQISSEVPQNLSASRPQDRQFILSSKKLLLSDSGFYLCAGIYSSYEQYFGPGTRLTVT.

This clone is a singleton in its sample. The chain recombines TRBV5-1 with TRBJ2-1, with D unresolved. V was pared by 0 bases and J by 4 bases, with 8 bases between. The CDR3 has 14 amino acids. The germline CDR1 and CDR2 sequences are SGHRS and YFSETQ. Written as DNA, the CDR3 is TGCGCCAGCAGCTTGGACCGTACATACAATGAGCAGTTCTTC. It yields the protein CASSLDRTYNEQFF.

The chain is built from TRBV25-1 and TRBJ1-1; tentative D call: TRBD1 (6 bases). Germline V gene sequence: CDR1 MGHDK, CDR2 SYGVNS. The CDR3 runs to 15 residues. Between the trimmed V and J ends, which lost 3 bases and 1 base, there was a span of 12 bases. As DNA, the CDR3 is TGTGCCAGCAGTGACTCTAGGGGGGGGAACACTGAAGCTTTCTTT. This encodes CASSDSRGGNTEAFF.

V and J are TRBV27 and TRBJ2-7, with D tentatively TRBD1 (6 bases). CDR3 length equals 16 residues. The ends were cut back, 5 bases at V and 2 bases at J, with 19 bases in the middle. Per the germline V gene, CDR1 is MNHEY and CDR2 is SMNVEV (reference sequence). DNA of the CDR3: TGTGCCAGCAGTCCACAACACAAGGGGGTAACCTACGAGCAGTACTTC. Translating gives CASSPQHKGVTYEQYF.